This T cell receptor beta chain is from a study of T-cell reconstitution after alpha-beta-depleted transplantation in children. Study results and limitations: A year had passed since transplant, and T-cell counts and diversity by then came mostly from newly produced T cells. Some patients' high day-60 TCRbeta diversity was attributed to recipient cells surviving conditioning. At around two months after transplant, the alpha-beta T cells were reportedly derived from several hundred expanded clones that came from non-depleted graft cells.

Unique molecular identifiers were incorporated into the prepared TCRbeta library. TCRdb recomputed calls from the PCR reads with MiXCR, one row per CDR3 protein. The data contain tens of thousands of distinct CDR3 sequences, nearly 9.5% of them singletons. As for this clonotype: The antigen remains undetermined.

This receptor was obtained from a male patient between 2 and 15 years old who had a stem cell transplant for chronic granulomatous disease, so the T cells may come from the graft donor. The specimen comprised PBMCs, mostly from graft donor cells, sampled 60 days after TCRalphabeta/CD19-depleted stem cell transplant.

CDR3 coding DNA: TGTGCCAGCAGCTTGAGGACGCTCAGCAATCAGCCCCAGCATTTT. It specifies CASSLRTLSNQPQHF. V gene TRBV7-2 combines with J gene TRBJ1-5; D remains ambiguous. CDR1 and CDR2 from the germline V gene are SGHTA and FQGNSA. This CDR3 has 15 residues. V lost 3 bases, J lost 1 base, and 10 bases lay in between.